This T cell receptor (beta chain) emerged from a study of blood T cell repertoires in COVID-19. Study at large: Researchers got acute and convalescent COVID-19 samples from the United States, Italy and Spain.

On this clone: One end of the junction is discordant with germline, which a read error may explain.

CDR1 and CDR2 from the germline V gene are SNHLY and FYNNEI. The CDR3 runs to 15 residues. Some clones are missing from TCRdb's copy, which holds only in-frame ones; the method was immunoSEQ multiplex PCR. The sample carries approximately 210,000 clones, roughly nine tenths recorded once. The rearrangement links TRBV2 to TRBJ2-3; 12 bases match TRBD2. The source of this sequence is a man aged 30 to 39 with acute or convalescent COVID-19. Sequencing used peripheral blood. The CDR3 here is CASSEIASGRAPANF. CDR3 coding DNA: TGTGCCAGCAGTGAAATAGCTAGCGGGAGGGCCCCTGCAAATTTT. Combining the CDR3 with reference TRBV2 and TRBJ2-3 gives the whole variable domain EPEVTQTPSHQVTQMGQEVILRCVPISNHLYFYWYRQILGQKVEFLVSFYNNEISEKSEIFDDQFSVERPDGSNFTLKIRSTKLEDSAMYFCASSEIASGRAPANFGPGTRLTVL.